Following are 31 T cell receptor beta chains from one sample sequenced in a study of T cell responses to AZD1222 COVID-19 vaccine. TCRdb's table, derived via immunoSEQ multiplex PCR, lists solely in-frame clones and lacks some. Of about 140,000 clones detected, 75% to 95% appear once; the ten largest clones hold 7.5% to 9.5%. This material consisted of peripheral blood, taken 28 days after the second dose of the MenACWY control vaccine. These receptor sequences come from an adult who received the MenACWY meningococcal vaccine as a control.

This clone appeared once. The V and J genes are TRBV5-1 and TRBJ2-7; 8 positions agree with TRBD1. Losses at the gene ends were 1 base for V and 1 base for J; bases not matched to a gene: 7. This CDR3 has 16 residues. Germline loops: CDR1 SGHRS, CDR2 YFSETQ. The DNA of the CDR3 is TGCGCCAGCAGCTTGCGACCGACAGGGGCATCCTACGAGCAGTACTTC. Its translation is CASSLRPTGASYEQYF.

CDR3 in amino acids: CASSYSWSGGYTF. The CDR3 DNA is TGTGCCAGCAGTTACTCATGGAGCGGCGGCTACACCTTC. The J gene is TRBJ1-2, the V gene TRBV6-5; D not resolved. Germline values: CDR1 MNHEY, CDR2 SVGAGI. V was pared by 0 bases and J by 8 bases, with 10 bases between. The CDR3 totals 13 residues.

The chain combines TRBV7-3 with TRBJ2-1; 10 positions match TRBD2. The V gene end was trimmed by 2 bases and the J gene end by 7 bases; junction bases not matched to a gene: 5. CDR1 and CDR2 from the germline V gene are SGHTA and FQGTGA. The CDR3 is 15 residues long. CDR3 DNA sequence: TGTGCCAGCAGCTTAGGACTAGCGGACTTAAATGAGCAGTTCTTC. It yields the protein CASSLGLADLNEQFF.

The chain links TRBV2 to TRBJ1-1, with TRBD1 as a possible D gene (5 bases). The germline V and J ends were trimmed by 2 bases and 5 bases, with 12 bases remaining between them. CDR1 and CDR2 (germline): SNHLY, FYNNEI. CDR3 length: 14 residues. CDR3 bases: TGTGCCAGCAGTGAATCGGGGCCGGGGACTGAAGCTTTCTTT. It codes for CASSESGPGTEAFF.

The CDR3 DNA is TGCAGTGCTAGTCCGGGACAGGGGGCGCGTAGAGAGACCCAGTACTTC. Translating it yields CSASPGQGARRETQYF. J is TRBJ2-5 and V is TRBV20-1, with 12 bases lining up with TRBD1. The length of the CDR3 is 16 residues. The V segment lost 3 bases and the J segment 4 bases; nucleotides outside the gene matches: 9. Germline loops: CDR1 DFQATT, CDR2 SNEGSKA (reference sequence).

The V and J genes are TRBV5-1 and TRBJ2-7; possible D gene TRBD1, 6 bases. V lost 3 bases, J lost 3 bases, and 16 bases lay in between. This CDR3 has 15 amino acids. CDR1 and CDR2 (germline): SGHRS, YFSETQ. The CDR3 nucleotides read TGCGCCAGCAGCTGGACTTGGGGGCCAGACTACGAGCAGTACTTC. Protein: CASSWTWGPDYEQYF. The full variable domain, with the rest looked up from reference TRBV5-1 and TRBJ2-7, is KAGVTQTPRYLIKTRGQQVTLSCSPISGHRSVSWYQQTPGQGLQFLFEYFSETQRNKGNFPGRFSGRQFSNSRSEMNVSTLELGDSALYLCASSWTWGPDYEQYFGPGTRLTVT.

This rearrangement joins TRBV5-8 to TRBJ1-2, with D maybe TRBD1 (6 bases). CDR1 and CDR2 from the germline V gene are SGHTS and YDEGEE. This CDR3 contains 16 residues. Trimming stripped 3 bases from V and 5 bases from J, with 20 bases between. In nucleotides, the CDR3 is TGTGCCAGCAGCTACTCCTACAGGGACCCGCGGTATGGCTACACCTTC. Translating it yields CASSYSYRDPRYGYTF.

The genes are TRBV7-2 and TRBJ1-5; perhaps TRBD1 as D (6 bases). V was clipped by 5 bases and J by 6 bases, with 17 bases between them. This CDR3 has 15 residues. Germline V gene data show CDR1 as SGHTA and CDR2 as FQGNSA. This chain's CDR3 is CASSAGTGSPQPQHF. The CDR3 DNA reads TGTGCCAGCAGCGCAGGAACAGGGTCCCCTCAGCCCCAGCATTTT.

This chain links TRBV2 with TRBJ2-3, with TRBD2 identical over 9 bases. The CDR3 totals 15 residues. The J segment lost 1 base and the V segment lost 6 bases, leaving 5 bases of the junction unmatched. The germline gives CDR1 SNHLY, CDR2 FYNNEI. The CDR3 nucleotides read TGTGCCAGCAGATCAAGGACTAGCGGCACAGATACGCAGTATTTT. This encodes CASRSRTSGTDTQYF.

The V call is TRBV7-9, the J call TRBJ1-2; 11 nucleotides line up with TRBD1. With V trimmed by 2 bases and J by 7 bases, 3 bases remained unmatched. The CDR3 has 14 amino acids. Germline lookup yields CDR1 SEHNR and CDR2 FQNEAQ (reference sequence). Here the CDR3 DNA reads TGTGCCAGCAGCTTACCCGGACAGGGGGCTGGCTACACCTTC. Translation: CASSLPGQGAGYTF.

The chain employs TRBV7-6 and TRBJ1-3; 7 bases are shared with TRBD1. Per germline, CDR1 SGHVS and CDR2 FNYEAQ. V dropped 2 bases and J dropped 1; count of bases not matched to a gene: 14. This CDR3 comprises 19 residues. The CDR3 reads CASSLRGGQPNLSGNTIYF. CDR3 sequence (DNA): TGTGCCAGCAGCTTAAGGGGGGGACAGCCCAACCTATCTGGAAACACCATATATTTT.

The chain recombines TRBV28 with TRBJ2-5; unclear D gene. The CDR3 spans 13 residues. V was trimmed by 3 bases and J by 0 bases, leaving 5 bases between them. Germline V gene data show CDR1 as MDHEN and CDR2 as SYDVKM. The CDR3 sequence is CASSFVYQETQYF. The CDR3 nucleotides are TGTGCCAGCAGTTTTGTGTACCAAGAGACCCAGTACTTC.

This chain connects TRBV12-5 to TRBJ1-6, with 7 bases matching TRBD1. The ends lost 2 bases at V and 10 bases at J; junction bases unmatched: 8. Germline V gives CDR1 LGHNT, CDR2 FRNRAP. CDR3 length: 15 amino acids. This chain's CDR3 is CASGLHGTVGSPLHF. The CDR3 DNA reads TGTGCTAGTGGTTTGCATGGGACAGTTGGGTCACCCCTCCACTTT. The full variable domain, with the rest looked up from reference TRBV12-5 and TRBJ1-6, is DARVTQTPRHKVTEMGQEVTMRCQPILGHNTVFWYRQTMMQGLELLAYFRNRAPLDDSGMPKDRFSAEMPDATLATLKIQPSEPRDSAVYFCASGLHGTVGSPLHFGNGTRLTVT.

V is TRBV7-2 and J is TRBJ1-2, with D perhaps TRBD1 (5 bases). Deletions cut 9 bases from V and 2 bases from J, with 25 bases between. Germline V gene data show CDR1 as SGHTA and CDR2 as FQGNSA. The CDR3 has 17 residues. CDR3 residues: CASNILGRESWNYGYTF. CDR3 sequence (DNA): TGTGCCAGTAACATTTTAGGCAGGGAATCGTGGAACTATGGCTACACCTTC.

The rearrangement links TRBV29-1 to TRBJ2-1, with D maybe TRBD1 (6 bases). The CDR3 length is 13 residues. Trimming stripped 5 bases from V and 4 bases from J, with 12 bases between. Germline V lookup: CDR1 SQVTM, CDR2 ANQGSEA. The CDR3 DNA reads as TGCAGCGTTCGTGGGCAGGGGTACAATGAGCAGTTCTTC. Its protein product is CSVRGQGYNEQFF.

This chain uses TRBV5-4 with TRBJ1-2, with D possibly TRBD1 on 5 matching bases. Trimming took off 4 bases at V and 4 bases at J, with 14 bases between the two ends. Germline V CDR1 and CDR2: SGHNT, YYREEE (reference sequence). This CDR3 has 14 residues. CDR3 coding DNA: TGTGCCAGCAGCCTGGACGGGGGGTTCTATGGCTACACCTTC. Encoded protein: CASSLDGGFYGYTF.

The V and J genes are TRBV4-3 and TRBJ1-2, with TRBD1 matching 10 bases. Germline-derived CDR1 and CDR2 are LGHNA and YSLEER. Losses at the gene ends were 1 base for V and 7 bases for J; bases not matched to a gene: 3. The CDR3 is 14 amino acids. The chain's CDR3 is CASSQVGQGLGYTF. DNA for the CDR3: TGCGCCAGCAGCCAAGTGGGACAGGGGCTTGGCTACACCTTC.

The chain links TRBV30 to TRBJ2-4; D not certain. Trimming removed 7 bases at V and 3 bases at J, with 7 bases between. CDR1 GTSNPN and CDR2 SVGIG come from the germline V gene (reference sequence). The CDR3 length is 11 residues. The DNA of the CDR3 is TGTGCCTTGGTGGTCAAAAACATTCAGTACTTC. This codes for CALVVKNIQYF.

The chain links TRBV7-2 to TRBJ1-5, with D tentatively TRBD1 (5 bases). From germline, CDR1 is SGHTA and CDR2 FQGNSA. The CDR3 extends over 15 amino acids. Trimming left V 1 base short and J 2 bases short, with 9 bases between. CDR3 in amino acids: CASSLVVGGNQPQHF. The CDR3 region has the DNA TGTGCCAGCAGCTTAGTTGTAGGGGGCAATCAGCCCCAGCATTTT.

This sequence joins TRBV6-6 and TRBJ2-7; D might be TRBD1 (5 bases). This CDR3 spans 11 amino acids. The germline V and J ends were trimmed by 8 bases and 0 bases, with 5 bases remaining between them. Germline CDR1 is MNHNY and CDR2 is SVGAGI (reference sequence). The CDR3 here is CASQGSYEQYF. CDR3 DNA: TGTGCCAGCCAGGGCTCCTACGAGCAGTACTTC.

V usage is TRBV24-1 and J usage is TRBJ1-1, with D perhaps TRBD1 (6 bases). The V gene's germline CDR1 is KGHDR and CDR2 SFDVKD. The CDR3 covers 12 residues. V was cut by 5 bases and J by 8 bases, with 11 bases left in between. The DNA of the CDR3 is TGTGCCACCAGTGCACAGGGCCACGAAGCTTTCTTT. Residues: CATSAQGHEAFF.

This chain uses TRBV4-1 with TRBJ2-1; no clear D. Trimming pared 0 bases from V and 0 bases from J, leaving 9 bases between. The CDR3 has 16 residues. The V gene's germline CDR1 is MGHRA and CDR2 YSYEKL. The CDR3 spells CASSQEPESSYNEQFF. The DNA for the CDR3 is TGCGCCAGCAGCCAAGAACCAGAAAGCTCCTACAATGAGCAGTTCTTC.

This CDR3 is CASSLAGGVTGELFF. The CDR3 bases are TGTGCCAGCTCCCTAGCGGGGGGAGTCACCGGGGAGCTGTTTTTT. The chain couples TRBV18 to TRBJ2-2; 11 nucleotides line up with TRBD2. The germline V gene encodes CDR1 KGHSH and CDR2 LQKENI. The length of the CDR3 is 15 residues. V trimming: 6 bases; J trimming: 4 bases; junction bases outside the gene matches: 4.

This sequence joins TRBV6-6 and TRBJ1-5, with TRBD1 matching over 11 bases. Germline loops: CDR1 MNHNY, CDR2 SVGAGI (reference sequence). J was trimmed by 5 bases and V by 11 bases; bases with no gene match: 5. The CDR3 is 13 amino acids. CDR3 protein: CAGGTGGYQPQHF. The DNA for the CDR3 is TGTGCCGGGGGGACAGGGGGTTATCAGCCCCAGCATTTT.

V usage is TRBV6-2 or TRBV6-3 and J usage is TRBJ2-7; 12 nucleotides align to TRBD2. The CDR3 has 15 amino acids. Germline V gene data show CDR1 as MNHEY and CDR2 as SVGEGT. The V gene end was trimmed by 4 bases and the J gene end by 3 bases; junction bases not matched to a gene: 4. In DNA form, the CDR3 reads TGTGCCAGCAGTTCTCCGGGACTAGCGGGCTACGAGCAGTACTTC. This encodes CASSSPGLAGYEQYF.

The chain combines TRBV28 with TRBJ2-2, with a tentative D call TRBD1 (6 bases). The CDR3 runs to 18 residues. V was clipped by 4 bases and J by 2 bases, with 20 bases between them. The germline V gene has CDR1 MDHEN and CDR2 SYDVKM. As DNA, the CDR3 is TGTGCCAGCAGTTCTTATCCTCCCGAGACAGGAAACACCGGGGAGCTGTTTTTT. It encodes CASSSYPPETGNTGELFF.

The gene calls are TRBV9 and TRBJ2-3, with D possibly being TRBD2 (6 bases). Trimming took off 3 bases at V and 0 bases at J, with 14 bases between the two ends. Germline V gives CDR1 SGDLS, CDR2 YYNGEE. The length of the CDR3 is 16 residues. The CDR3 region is CASSGQAGASTDTQYF. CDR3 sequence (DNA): TGTGCCAGCAGCGGACAAGCGGGCGCAAGCACAGATACGCAGTATTTT.

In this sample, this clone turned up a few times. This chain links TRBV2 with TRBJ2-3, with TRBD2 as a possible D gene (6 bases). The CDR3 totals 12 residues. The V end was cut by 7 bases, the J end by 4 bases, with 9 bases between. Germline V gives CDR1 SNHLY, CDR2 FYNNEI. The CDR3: CASKGEADTQYF. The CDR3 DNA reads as TGTGCCAGCAAAGGGGAGGCAGATACGCAGTATTTT.

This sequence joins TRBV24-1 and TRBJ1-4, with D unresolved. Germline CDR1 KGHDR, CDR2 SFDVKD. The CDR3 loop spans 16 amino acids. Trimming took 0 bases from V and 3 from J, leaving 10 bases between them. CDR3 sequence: CATSDLNRRSNEKLFF. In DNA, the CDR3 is TGTGCCACCAGTGATTTGAACCGTCGATCTAATGAAAAACTGTTTTTT.

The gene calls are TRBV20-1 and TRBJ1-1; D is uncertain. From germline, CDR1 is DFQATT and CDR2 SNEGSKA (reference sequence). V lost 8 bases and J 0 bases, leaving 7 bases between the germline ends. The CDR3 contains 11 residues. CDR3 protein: CSSTVNTEAFF. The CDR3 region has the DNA TGCAGTTCAACCGTGAACACTGAAGCTTTCTTT.

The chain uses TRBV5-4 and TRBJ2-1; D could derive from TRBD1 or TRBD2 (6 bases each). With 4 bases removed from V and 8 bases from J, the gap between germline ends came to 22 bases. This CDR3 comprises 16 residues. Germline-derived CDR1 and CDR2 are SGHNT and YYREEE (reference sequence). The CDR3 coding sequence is TGTGCCAGCAGCCCTGGAGGGACAAGGAATGGGGATGAGCAGTTCTTC. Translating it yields CASSPGGTRNGDEQFF.